The source of this T cell receptor beta chain is a study of vaccination and CD4 T cells after COVID-19 (dated by TCRdb to the early 2020s). With respect to the entire study: SARS-CoV-2 positivity had been established in the convalescent patients by nasal swab PCR, and mild disease was recorded in several of these patients and severe disease in one. Culture stimuli were overlapping spike peptide pools from SARS-CoV-2 and from the common cold coronaviruses HCoV-NL63, HCoV-OC43 and HCoV-229E. The time from the second vaccine dose to post-vaccine blood sampling had a median of around 72 days and ranged from about 12 to 250 days. In roughly 11 COVID-19 convalescent patients and several infection-naive healthy vaccine recipients, the spike-specific CD4+ TCR repertoire before mRNA vaccination was compared with the repertoire after mRNA vaccination. As controls, cultures received a CEFX viral epitope pool (the positive control), an HIV-1 Nef peptide pool (the negative control), or no peptide at all. In the convalescent cohort there were six males and four females, among whom were two Hispanic individuals, seven Caucasians, two Asians and one multiracial person. Participants got two doses of the Pfizer-BioNTech BNT162b2 vaccine (n=8) or two doses of the Moderna mRNA-1273 vaccine (n=2). Post-COVID blood samples from convalescent patients were collected a median of about 110 days after diagnosis, with a range of about 30 to 170 days. The investigation overall reported the following: The number of convalescent patients in the study was relatively small, and the study did not examine early timepoints following natural infection. Among the post-vaccine SARS-CoV-2-reactive clones in convalescent patients, a median around 85% showed up only after vaccination, which suggests vaccine-specific priming. In convalescent patients, nearly all vaccine-specific clones (304 of 307) were found to be mono-reactive for SARS-CoV-2 spike rather than cross-reactive with common cold coronaviruses. Although the median number of SARS-CoV-2-reactive clonotypes went up from 20 to 25 after infection to 35 to 40 after vaccination, the increase was not significant.

Libraries were made using PCR. DNA from cultured CD4+ T cells was subjected to TCR sequencing with the Oncomine TCR Beta short-read assay at the Johns Hopkins FTIC core. The QIAamp micro DNA kit was used to extract genomic DNA from the cultured CD4+ T cells. Oncomine TCR Beta libraries made from cultured CD4+ T cells were pooled using unique dual indexes and sequenced on an Illumina iSeq 100. As for the original processing: Non-productive sequences were filtered out, and CDR3s that did not start with C, did not end with F or W, or were shorter than 7 amino acids were discarded. The MANAFEST web application identified antigen-specific clonotypes by comparing peptide-stimulated wells against reference wells and other culture wells. Positive clones required FDR below 0.05, an odds ratio above 5, and productive frequency above 0.1% in at least two of three replicate wells. A clonotype counted as cross-reactive if it showed significant expansion both in the SARS-CoV-2 spike wells and in at least one common cold coronavirus spike condition. CDR3 homology was assessed with Levenshtein distances (stringdist) and unrooted phylogenetic trees (ape) in R version 3.6.1. TCRdb passed the public sequencing reads through fastp at Q25 and MiXCR, retaining productive beta sequences. Every distinct CDR3 protein forms one entry, paired with its most common genes and DNA. These V and J calls rely on TCRdb rather than the paper's analysis. This sample is represented by approximately 16,000 distinct CDR3 sequences; around two fifths of them were singletons. Over 10% of the sample lies in the top ten.

Here V drops 5 bases and J drops 11 bases, and the junction holds 10 bases not matched to any gene. For CDR1 and CDR2, the germline V gene (reference sequence) lists SGHAT and FQDESV. The CDR3 sequence holds 13 residues, the cysteine and phenylalanine included. Here the CDR3 DNA is all that survives: 39 bases in frame from base 1. This specimen's treatment or condition label, per the study, means: roughly 10-day PBMC culture with coronavirus spike peptide pools or control peptides (ViraFEST assay). The ViraFEST assay, used in the study, expanded antigen-specific T cells with peptide pools and then identified the expanded clonotypes through TCR sequencing. The positive SARS-CoV-2 PCR tests of the convalescent patients were dated from March to December 2020, before the Alpha, Beta and Delta variants emerged in the United States. Each well held 1.5 million to 2.5 million PBMCs cultured with 9 to 10 ug/ml peptide pools in IMDM containing approximately 5% human AB serum and 9.5 to 10 IU/ml IL-2. On days 3 and 7, half of the culture medium was replaced with fresh IL-2-containing medium. CD4+ T cells were isolated after around 11 days of culture through negative selection using the EasySep CD4+ T cell isolation kit. Ficoll-Paque Plus gradient centrifugation was used to isolate PBMCs from whole blood, and the isolated PBMCs were then either used fresh or cryopreserved at -140C. Each culture condition was generally run in triplicate wells.

Notes on this clonotype: Its antigen is still unknown. Qualities for individual bases were not recorded, and no much larger clone is one base off.

The chain was built from TRBV11-1 and TRBJ2-3, with 7 bases aligning to TRBD1. The receptor was derived from a human donor who had recovered from COVID-19. The sequenced material came from CD4+ T cells from blood, cultured in vitro. The sequence in DNA is TGTGCCAGCAGCACCACATGGACAGGTTGGCAGTATTTT. This is translated as CASSTTWTGWQYF.